This T cell receptor beta chain was obtained from a study of cytomegalovirus exposure and HLA in healthy donors. Unmatched junction bases numbered 8, after V lost 6 bases and J lost 7 bases. The germline gives CDR1 SNHLY, CDR2 FYNNEI. The CDR3 totals 15 residues. Profiling relied on immunoSEQ multiplex PCR, and the TCRdb table lists in-frame clones only, not all of them. This table holds roughly 100,000 clones, less than 90% found once. This TCR derives from a woman aged 18-30 years in good health and CMV-seropositive. Sequencing was carried out using PBMCs. The rearrangement links TRBV2 to TRBJ2-5; 13 nucleotides agree with TRBD2. The CDR3 DNA sequence: TGTGCCAGCAGGACCGGACTAGCGGGGGTGGGGACCCAGTACTTC. This translates into CASRTGLAGVGTQYF.